What follows are 30 T cell receptor beta chains derived from one specimen sequenced in a study of T cell responses to AZD1222 COVID-19 vaccine. Produced via immunoSEQ multiplex PCR; TCRdb's table is partial and in-frame only. The sample consists of 180,000 or so clones, around 90% of them appearing once. The sequencing here drew on peripheral blood, taken on day 0 of AZD1222 vaccination. Every receptor here comes from an adult in good health.

The chain couples TRBV24-1 to TRBJ1-2; TRBD1 might be the D (6 bases). Per the germline V gene, CDR1 is KGHDR and CDR2 is SFDVKD. This CDR3 has 15 residues. V was clipped by 8 bases and J by 7 bases, with 22 bases between them. CDR3 nucleotides: TGTGCCACCACCGGCCGGACAGCGCGCTGGGGTGGCTACACCTTC. Amino acids: CATTGRTARWGGYTF.

The chain employs TRBV6-2 or TRBV6-3 and TRBJ2-3; TRBD2 matches at 7 bases. The V segment lost 6 bases and the J segment 4 bases; nucleotides outside the gene matches: 7. The germline V gene has CDR1 MNHEY and CDR2 SVGEGT. This CDR3 is 14 amino acids long. The CDR3 DNA sequence: TGTGCCAGCAGCGGACTAGTTGGGCCAGATACGCAGTATTTT. The encoded protein is CASSGLVGPDTQYF.

The genes are TRBV5-1 and TRBJ1-4; 7 bases line up with TRBD1. CDR1 is SGHRS and CDR2 is YFSETQ in the germline V gene. The trim removed 4 bases at V and 11 bases at J, leaving 5 bases unmatched. The CDR3 runs to 12 residues. CDR3 DNA sequence: TGCGCCAGCAGCGCAGGGACAGATAAACTGTTTTTT. It codes for CASSAGTDKLFF.

The chain joins TRBV10-2 to TRBJ2-3; D is unresolved. V was cut by 3 bases and J by 6 bases, with 10 bases left in between. The CDR3 spans 13 residues. Germline CDR1 WSHSY, CDR2 SAAADI. CDR3 loop: CASSEIIQDTQYF. The CDR3 region has the DNA TGCGCCAGCAGTGAAATAATTCAGGATACGCAGTATTTT.

This clone was counted a single time. The chain recombines TRBV11-2 with TRBJ2-1; 11 bases align to TRBD2. CDR3 length equals 19 residues. Losses at the gene ends were 0 bases for V and 0 bases for J; bases not matched to a gene: 7. The germline CDR1 and CDR2 sequences are SGHAT and FQNNGV. CDR3 in amino acids: CASSLEGTSGFYSYNEQFF. CDR3 bases: TGTGCCAGCAGCTTAGAGGGGACTAGCGGTTTTTACTCCTACAATGAGCAGTTCTTC.

The chain has TRBV15 and TRBJ2-1; D could derive from TRBD1 or TRBD2 (5 bases each). Trimming pared 5 bases from V and 8 bases from J, leaving 22 bases between. Per the germline V gene, CDR1 is LNHNV and CDR2 is YYDKDF (reference sequence). The CDR3 has 16 residues. Here the CDR3 reads CATSRFSGTQDDEQFF. DNA of the CDR3: TGTGCCACCAGCCGGTTCTCCGGGACCCAAGACGATGAGCAGTTCTTC.

This clone was seen a single time. The chain has TRBV6-1 and TRBJ2-7, with a tentative D call TRBD1 (6 bases). The V end was cut by 6 bases, the J end by 3 bases, with 12 bases between. The CDR3 is made up of 13 amino acids. The germline V gene has CDR1 MNHNS and CDR2 SASEGT. CDR3 loop: CASRRTADYEQYF. The DNA of the CDR3 is TGTGCCAGCAGGCGGACAGCCGACTACGAGCAGTACTTC.

The J gene is TRBJ2-5, the V gene TRBV5-1; 13 positions match TRBD2. Germline assignment: CDR1 SGHRS and CDR2 YFSETQ. There are 17 residues in the CDR3. V shed 3 bases, J shed 6 bases, and the junction held 11 bases outside the gene matches. CDR3 coding DNA: TGCGCCAGCAGCTCGGGACTAGCGGGACCCGAGATGAAGACCCAGTACTTC. Its translation is CASSSGLAGPEMKTQYF.

The chain uses TRBV2 and TRBJ1-6; D unclear. Trimming removed 2 bases from V and 5 bases from J, with 10 bases in between. The CDR3 spans 15 residues. Germline CDR1 SNHLY, CDR2 FYNNEI. The DNA of the CDR3 is TGTGCCAGCAGTGAATGGGGAGTTAATAATTCACCCCTCCACTTT. The encoded protein is CASSEWGVNNSPLHF.

The chain couples TRBV5-5 to TRBJ1-1; TRBD1 might be the D (6 bases). This CDR3 has 13 amino acids. V was shortened by 4 bases and J by 3 bases, with 10 bases between the two germline ends. CDR1 and CDR2 from the germline V gene are SGHKS and YYEKEE (reference sequence). CDR3 coding DNA: TGTGCCAGCAGCGGCCGGGGGCACACTGAAGCTTTCTTT. Encoded protein: CASSGRGHTEAFF.

The rearrangement links TRBV30 to TRBJ2-1; D is undetermined. Germline CDR1 GTSNPN, CDR2 SVGIG (reference sequence). The CDR3 spans 11 residues. Between the trimmed V and J ends, which lost 5 bases and 8 bases, there was a span of 10 bases. This CDR3 reads CAWGAWDEQFF. CDR3 coding DNA: TGTGCCTGGGGTGCTTGGGATGAGCAGTTCTTC. The full variable domain, rest sourced from reference TRBV30 and TRBJ2-1, is SQTIHQWPATLVQPVGSPLSLECTVEGTSNPNLYWYRQAAGRGLQLLFYSVGIGQISSEVPQNLSASRPQDRQFILSSKKLLLSDSGFYLCAWGAWDEQFFGPGTRLTVL.

V gene TRBV15 combines with J gene TRBJ2-2; D is perhaps TRBD2 (7 bases). Trimming cost V 3 bases and J 4 bases, with 12 bases left between them. Germline CDR1 reads LNHNV; CDR2 reads YYDKDF (reference sequence). The CDR3 sequence is 15 residues long. This CDR3 is CATSRGGLSTGELFF. CDR3 DNA sequence: TGTGCCACCAGCAGGGGGGGGCTCAGCACCGGGGAGCTGTTTTTT.

The V call is TRBV4-1, the J call TRBJ1-5; TRBD1 agrees at 8 bases. This CDR3 spans 15 amino acids. The J segment lost 6 bases and the V segment lost 3 bases, leaving 7 bases of the junction unmatched. Germline V gives CDR1 MGHRA, CDR2 YSYEKL. The CDR3 coding sequence is TGCGCCAGCAGCCAGGCTGGACAGGGCGGTCAGCCCCAGCATTTT. Translated, it gives CASSQAGQGGQPQHF.

At least ten counts were recorded for this clone. CDR3 in amino acids: CASSLEGQYNEQFF. CDR3 sequence (DNA): TGTGCCAGCAGCTTAGAGGGCCAGTACAATGAGCAGTTCTTC. The chain has TRBV13 and TRBJ2-1; D unresolved. V lost 1 base to trimming and J lost 4 bases, with 8 bases between them. Germline V gene data show CDR1 as PRHDT and CDR2 as FYEKMQ (reference sequence). The CDR3 spans 14 residues.

This chain joins TRBV7-6 and TRBJ2-6, with a weak D call TRBD1 (6 bases). The length of the CDR3 is 16 residues. From germline, CDR1 is SGHVS and CDR2 FNYEAQ. V gave up 3 bases and J gave up 1 base, with 10 bases separating them. The CDR3 bases are TGTGCCAGCAGCTTTGGACAGATTTCTGGGGCCAACGTCCTGACTTTC. Translation gives CASSFGQISGANVLTF.

V and J are TRBV27 and TRBJ1-6; 11 bases fit TRBD1. Germline CDR1 is MNHEY and CDR2 is SMNVEV (reference sequence). The CDR3 consists of 16 residues. With V trimmed by 3 bases and J by 10 bases, 8 bases remained unmatched. CDR3 protein: CASSLVRTGGGSPLHF. The CDR3 bases are TGTGCCAGCAGTTTGGTCAGGACAGGGGGCGGATCACCCCTCCACTTT.

The chain carries TRBV19 and TRBJ1-2, with 8 nucleotides matching TRBD1. This CDR3 is 17 amino acids long. The V segment lost 6 bases and the J segment 5 bases; nucleotides outside the gene matches: 17. Germline V gives CDR1 LNHDA, CDR2 SQIVND (reference sequence). CDR3 sequence: CASSIRLQGATEYGYTF. The CDR3 nucleotides are TGTGCCAGTAGCATCAGGCTTCAGGGGGCTACAGAGTATGGCTACACCTTC.

The CDR3: CASSLGQFSSSPLHF. DNA of the CDR3: TGTGCCAGTAGCTTGGGACAGTTTTCAAGTTCACCCCTCCACTTT. The chain recombines TRBV19 with TRBJ1-6; TRBD1 matches 7 bases. CDR3 length: 15 amino acids. Germline lookup yields CDR1 LNHDA and CDR2 SQIVND (reference sequence). V lost 6 bases and J lost 9; bases outside the gene matches: 11.

The chain employs TRBV19 and TRBJ1-1; TRBD1 aligns across 7 bases. Unmatched junction bases numbered 6, after V lost 7 bases and J lost 1 base. The CDR3 spans 14 residues. Germline assignment: CDR1 LNHDA and CDR2 SQIVND (reference sequence). CDR3 amino acids: CASTRGQANTEAFF. DNA for the CDR3: TGTGCCAGTACCCGTGGACAGGCGAACACTGAAGCTTTCTTT.

V usage is TRBV9 and J usage is TRBJ2-2; 8 nucleotides align to TRBD2. With V trimmed by 0 bases and J by 3 bases, 7 bases remained unmatched. The CDR3 covers 17 residues. Germline CDR1 and CDR2: SGDLS and YYNGEE. CDR3 region: CASSVGSGSGYTGELFF. DNA for the CDR3: TGTGCCAGCAGCGTAGGGAGCGGGAGTGGGTACACCGGGGAGCTGTTTTTT.

This chain links TRBV5-1 with TRBJ2-5, with D perhaps TRBD2 (6 bases). CDR3 length: 14 residues. Germline CDR1 is SGHRS and CDR2 is YFSETQ. Trimming removed 4 bases at V and 5 bases at J, with 15 bases between. CDR3 sequence reads: CASSGGTTRETQYF. In nucleotides, the CDR3 is TGCGCCAGCAGCGGAGGGACCACACGGGAGACCCAGTACTTC. Drawing the rest from reference TRBV5-1 and TRBJ2-5, the complete variable domain is KAGVTQTPRYLIKTRGQQVTLSCSPISGHRSVSWYQQTPGQGLQFLFEYFSETQRNKGNFPGRFSGRQFSNSRSEMNVSTLELGDSALYLCASSGGTTRETQYFGPGTRLLVL.

The rearrangement uses TRBV18 and TRBJ1-4, with D possibly matching TRBD1 (6 bases). V gave up 3 bases and J gave up 12 bases, with 14 bases separating them. Germline V lookup: CDR1 KGHSH, CDR2 LQKENI. The CDR3 has 13 residues. Written as DNA, the CDR3 is TGTGCCAGCTCACCCACTCAGGGGCAGGAACTGTTTTTT. It specifies CASSPTQGQELFF.

This rearrangement joins TRBV7-9 to TRBJ1-2; unclear D gene. V lost 5 bases, J lost 5 bases, and 12 bases lay in between. The germline gives CDR1 SEHNR, CDR2 FQNEAQ (reference sequence). This CDR3 has 13 residues. The CDR3 here is CASSPPGRYGYTF. The DNA of the CDR3 is TGTGCCAGCAGCCCACCGGGGAGGTATGGCTACACCTTC.

V usage is TRBV7-9 and J usage is TRBJ1-1; 7 bases fit TRBD1. The CDR3 is made up of 14 amino acids. V dropped 4 bases and J dropped 5; count of bases not matched to a gene: 7. Germline V gene sequence: CDR1 SEHNR, CDR2 FQNEAQ (reference sequence). CDR3 in DNA: TGTGCCAGCAGCTCGCAGGGGGTGGGGACTGAAGCTTTCTTT. It translates to CASSSQGVGTEAFF.

Comment on this clone: Different DNA sequences within this sample yield the same CDR3. The J gene is TRBJ2-1, the V gene TRBV9; no definite D call. The germline V gene encodes CDR1 SGDLS and CDR2 YYNGEE. The CDR3 is 16 amino acids. The germline V and J ends were trimmed by 0 bases and 0 bases, with 10 bases remaining between them. The CDR3 nucleotides are TGTGCCAGCAGCGTAGCCTCCGCGAGCTCCTACAATGAGCAGTTCTTC. Its protein is CASSVASASSYNEQFF. Based on the CDR3 plus reference TRBV9 and TRBJ2-1, the full variable domain is DSGVTQTPKHLITATGQRVTLRCSPRSGDLSVYWYQQSLDQGLQFLIQYYNGEERAKGNILERFSAQQFPDLHSELNLSSLELGDSALYFCASSVASASSYNEQFFGPGTRLTVL.

This CDR3 reads CASSHKAGTGTQPQHF. The CDR3 DNA sequence: TGTGCCAGCAGCCACAAGGCCGGGACAGGGACCCAGCCCCAGCATTTT. The rearrangement joins TRBV6-6 to TRBJ1-5; 9 bases agree with TRBD1. J was trimmed by 7 bases and V by 6 bases; bases with no gene match: 13. The CDR3 spans 16 residues. Germline-derived CDR1 and CDR2 are MNHNY and SVGAGI (reference sequence).

This clone was counted only a few times. V gene TRBV27 combines with J gene TRBJ2-7; D gene ambiguous. Trimming took 6 bases from V and 3 from J, leaving 12 bases between them. In germline, CDR1 is MNHEY, CDR2 SMNVEV (reference sequence). This CDR3 has 13 amino acids. The CDR3 spells CASRDSDGYEQYF. The CDR3 DNA sequence: TGTGCCAGCAGGGATTCGGACGGCTACGAGCAGTACTTC.

The rearrangement links TRBV21-1 to TRBJ2-1; TRBD2 is the table's D call, not checked against the DNA. TRBV21-1 is designated a pseudogene. CDR3 length: 17 residues. The CDR3 bases are TGTGCCAGCAGCAAAGGATTGGAAGCGGGAGAGGGGAATGAGCAGTTCTTC. This gives the protein CASSKGLEAGEGNEQFF.

The J gene is TRBJ1-2, the V gene TRBV6-5, with TRBD1 identical over 9 bases. J was trimmed by 7 bases and V by 6 bases; bases with no gene match: 9. CDR3 length: 14 amino acids. The germline CDR1 and CDR2 sequences are MNHEY and SVGAGI. The DNA for the CDR3 is TGTGCCAGCAGAAGGGACAGGGAAACGGTTGGCTACACCTTC. It encodes CASRRDRETVGYTF.

V is TRBV5-1 and J is TRBJ2-2; 8 nucleotides match TRBD1. Germline assignment: CDR1 SGHRS and CDR2 YFSETQ. CDR3 length equals 14 residues. V gave up 4 bases and J gave up 7 bases; unmatched junction bases: 6. This CDR3 is CASSLDRANGELFF. The CDR3 region has the DNA TGCGCCAGCAGCCTGGACAGGGCTAACGGGGAGCTGTTTTTT.